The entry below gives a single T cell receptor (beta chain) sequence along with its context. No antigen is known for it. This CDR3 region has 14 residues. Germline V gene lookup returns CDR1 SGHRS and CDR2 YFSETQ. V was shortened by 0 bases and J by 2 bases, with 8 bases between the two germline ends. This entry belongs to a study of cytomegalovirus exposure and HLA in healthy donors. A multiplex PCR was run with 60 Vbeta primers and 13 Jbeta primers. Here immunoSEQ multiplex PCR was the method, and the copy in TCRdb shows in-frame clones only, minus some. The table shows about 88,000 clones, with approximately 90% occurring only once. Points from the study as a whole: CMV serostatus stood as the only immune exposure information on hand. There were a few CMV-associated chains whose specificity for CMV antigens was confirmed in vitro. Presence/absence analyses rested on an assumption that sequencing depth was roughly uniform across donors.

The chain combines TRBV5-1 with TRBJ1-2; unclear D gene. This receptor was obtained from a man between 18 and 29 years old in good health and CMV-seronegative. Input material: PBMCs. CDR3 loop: CASSLADGNYGYTF. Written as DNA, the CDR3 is TGCGCCAGCAGCTTGGCCGACGGGAACTATGGCTACACCTTC.